Sequencing of this TCR beta chain was carried out in a study of breast tumors, draining lymph nodes, adjacent tissues (dated by TCRdb to 2016 to 2017). For the wider study: TCR beta repertoires were compared across tumor, adjacent nontumor tissue and axillary lymph nodes obtained from breast cancer patients. The study was designed to assess the relationships and possible T-cell exchange between tumor, surrounding tissue and draining lymph node repertoires in human breast cancer. The paper as a whole reports these results and caveats: Tumors showed preferential V and J gene usage, and their T-cell repertoire diversity fell below that of lymph nodes yet above that of nontumor tissue. The data were judged consistent with most tumor T cells deriving from the lymph node and then expanding within tumor tissue. The study presented the conclusion that tumor T cells originate in lymph nodes as consistent with a hypothesis, not as something directly demonstrated. In luminal-like breast cancer, tumor and nontumor tissue repertoires resembled each other significantly more than in basal-like breast cancer.

This clonotype came up a few times. There is no known antigen for this receptor. One base away there is no much larger clone; base qualities are not given. The axillary draining lymph nodes of breast cancer patients were the source of the lymph node samples. Trimming takes 0 bases off V and 1 base off J; junction bases not matched to a gene: 5. From the cysteine through the phenylalanine, the CDR3 covers 16 amino acids. The DNA shown is the 48-base CDR3, in frame from base 1. CDR1 and CDR2 are read off the germline V gene as MNHEY and SVGEGT. This sample was sequenced with an Illumina HiSeq 2000. TCR beta chain libraries were generated by multiplex PCR amplification. High-throughput sequencing was used to analyze the amplified TCR beta chain products. TCRdb applied fastp at Q25 and MiXCR to the public reads, then kept only in-frame beta chains. When rows share a CDR3 protein, they turn into one entry using the most common DNA and genes. Here the sample has more than 250,000 distinct CDR3 sequences; about 33% occur a single time. Of the sample, about 1% falls within the top ten clones.

The rearrangement combines TRBV6-2 or TRBV6-3 with TRBJ2-5, and 7 bases in between align with TRBD1. This TCR came from a female donor with breast cancer. Some clones in this sample may be carry-over from other donors' samples. What was sequenced was axillary lymph node tissue. The sequenced DNA: TGTGCCAGCAGTTACTCGAGGGGGCGCCCCCAAGAGACCCAGTACTTC. Its protein reads: CASSYSRGRPQETQYF.